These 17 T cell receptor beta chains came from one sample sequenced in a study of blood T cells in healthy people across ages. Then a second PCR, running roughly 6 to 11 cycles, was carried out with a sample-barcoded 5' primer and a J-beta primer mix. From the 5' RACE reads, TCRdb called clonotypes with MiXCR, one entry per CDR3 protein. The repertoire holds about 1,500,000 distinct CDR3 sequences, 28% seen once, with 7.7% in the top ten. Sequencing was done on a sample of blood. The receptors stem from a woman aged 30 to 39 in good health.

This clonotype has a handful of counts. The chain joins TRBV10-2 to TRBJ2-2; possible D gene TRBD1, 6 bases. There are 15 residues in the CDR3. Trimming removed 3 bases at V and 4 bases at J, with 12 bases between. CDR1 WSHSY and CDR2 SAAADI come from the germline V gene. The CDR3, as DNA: TGCGCCAGCAGTGACCCAGGGGAAATCACCGGGGAGCTGTTTTTT. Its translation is CASSDPGEITGELFF.

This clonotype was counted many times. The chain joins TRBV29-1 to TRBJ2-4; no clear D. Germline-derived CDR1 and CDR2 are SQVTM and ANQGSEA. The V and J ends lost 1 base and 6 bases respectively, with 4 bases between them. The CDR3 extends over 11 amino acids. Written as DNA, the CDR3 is TGCAGCGTTGAAGGAGGAAACATTCAGTACTTC. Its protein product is CSVEGGNIQYF.

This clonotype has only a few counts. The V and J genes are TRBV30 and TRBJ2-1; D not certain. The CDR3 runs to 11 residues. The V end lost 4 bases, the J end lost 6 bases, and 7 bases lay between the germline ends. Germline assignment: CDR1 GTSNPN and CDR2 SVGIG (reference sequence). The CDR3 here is CAWTNSNEQFF. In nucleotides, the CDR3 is TGTGCCTGGACAAACAGCAATGAGCAGTTCTTC.

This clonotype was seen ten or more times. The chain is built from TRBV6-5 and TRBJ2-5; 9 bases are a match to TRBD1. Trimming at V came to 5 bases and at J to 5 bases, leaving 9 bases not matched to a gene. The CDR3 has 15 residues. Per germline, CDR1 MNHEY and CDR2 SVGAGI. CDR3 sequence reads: CASSRTGGAGETQYF. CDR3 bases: TGTGCCAGCAGTCGTACAGGGGGCGCGGGTGAGACCCAGTACTTC.

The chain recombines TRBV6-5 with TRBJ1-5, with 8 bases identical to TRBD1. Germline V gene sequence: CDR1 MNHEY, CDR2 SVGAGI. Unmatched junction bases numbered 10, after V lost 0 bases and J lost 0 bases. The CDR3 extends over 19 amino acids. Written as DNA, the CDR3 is TGTGCCAGCAGTTACTCGCCGGACAGGGAAATTTATAGCAATCAGCCCCAGCATTTT. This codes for CASSYSPDREIYSNQPQHF.

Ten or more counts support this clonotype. The CDR3 here is CASRQVYEQYF. In nucleotides, the CDR3 is TGTGCCAGCAGGCAAGTCTACGAGCAGTACTTC. This chain joins TRBV6-5 and TRBJ2-7, with D uncertain. V lost 6 bases and J 3 bases, leaving 6 bases between the germline ends. The CDR3 spans 11 residues. The germline CDR1 and CDR2 sequences are MNHEY and SVGAGI.

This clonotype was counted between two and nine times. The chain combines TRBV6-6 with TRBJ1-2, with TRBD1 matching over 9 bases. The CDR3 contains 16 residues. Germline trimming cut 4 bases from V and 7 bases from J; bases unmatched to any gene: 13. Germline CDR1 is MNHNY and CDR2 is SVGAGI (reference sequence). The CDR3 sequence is CASSSTGGSLQAGYTF. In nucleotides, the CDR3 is TGTGCCAGCAGTTCGACAGGGGGATCGCTCCAGGCTGGCTACACCTTC.

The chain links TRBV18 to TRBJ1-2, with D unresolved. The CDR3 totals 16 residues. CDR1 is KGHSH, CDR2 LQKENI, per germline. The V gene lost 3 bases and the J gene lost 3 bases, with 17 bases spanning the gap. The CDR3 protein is CASSPQSPPTDYGYTF. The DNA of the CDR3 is TGTGCCAGCTCACCCCAATCTCCTCCGACGGACTATGGCTACACCTTC.

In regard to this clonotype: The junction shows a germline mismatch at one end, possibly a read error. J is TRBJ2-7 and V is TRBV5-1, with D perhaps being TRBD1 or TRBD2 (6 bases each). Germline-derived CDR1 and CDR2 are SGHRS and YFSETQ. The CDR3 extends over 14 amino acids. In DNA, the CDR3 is TGCGCCAACAGCTGGGGGGCAGGGACGTACGAGCAGTACTTC. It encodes CANSWGAGTYEQYF.

The CDR3 nucleotides read TGTGCCAGCAGCTTACAGGGGGCGGTTTTCGACGAGCAGTACTTC. Translating it yields CASSLQGAVFDEQYF. The chain recombines TRBV7-2 with TRBJ2-7, with 8 bases lining up with TRBD1. Germline-derived CDR1 and CDR2 are SGHTA and FQGNSA. Unmatched junction bases numbered 8, after V lost 2 bases and J lost 5 bases. The length of the CDR3 is 15 residues.

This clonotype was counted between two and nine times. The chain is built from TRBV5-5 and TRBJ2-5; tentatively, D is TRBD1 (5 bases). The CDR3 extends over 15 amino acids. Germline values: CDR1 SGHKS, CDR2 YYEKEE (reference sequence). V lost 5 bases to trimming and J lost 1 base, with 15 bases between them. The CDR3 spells CASRSASRAQETQYF. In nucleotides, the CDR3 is TGTGCCAGCAGATCTGCCTCCAGGGCCCAAGAGACCCAGTACTTC.

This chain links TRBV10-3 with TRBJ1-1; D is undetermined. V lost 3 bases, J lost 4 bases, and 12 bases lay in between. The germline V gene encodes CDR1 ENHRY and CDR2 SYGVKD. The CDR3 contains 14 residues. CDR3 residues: CAISEAEGLTEAFF. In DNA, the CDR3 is TGTGCCATCAGTGAAGCTGAGGGTCTCACTGAAGCTTTCTTT.

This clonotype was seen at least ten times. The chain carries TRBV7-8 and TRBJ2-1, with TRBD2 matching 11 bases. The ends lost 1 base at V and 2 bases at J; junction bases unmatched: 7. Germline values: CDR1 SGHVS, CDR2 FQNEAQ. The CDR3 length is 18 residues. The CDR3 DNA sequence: TGTGCCAGCAGCTTAGGCATCTCTAGCGGGAGGACCTACAATGAGCAGTTCTTC. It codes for CASSLGISSGRTYNEQFF.

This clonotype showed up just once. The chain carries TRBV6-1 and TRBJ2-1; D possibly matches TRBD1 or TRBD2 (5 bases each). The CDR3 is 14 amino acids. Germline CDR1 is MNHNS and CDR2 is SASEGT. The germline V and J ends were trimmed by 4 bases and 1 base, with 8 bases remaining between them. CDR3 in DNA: TGTGCCAGCAGTGTCTGGGGGTCCTACAATGAGCAGTTCTTC. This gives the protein CASSVWGSYNEQFF.

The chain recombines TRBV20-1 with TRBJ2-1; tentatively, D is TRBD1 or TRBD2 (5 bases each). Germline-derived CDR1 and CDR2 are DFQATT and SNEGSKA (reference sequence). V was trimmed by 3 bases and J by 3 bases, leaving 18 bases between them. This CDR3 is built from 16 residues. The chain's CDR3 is CSASPPGLAYYNEQFF. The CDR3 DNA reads TGCAGTGCTAGCCCTCCGGGGCTTGCCTACTACAATGAGCAGTTCTTC.

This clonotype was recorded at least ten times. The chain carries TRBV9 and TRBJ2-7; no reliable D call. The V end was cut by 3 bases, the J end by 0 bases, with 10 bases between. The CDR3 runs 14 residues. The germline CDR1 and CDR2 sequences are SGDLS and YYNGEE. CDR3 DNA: TGTGCCAGCAGCGGACGGCCCAGCTCCTACGAGCAGTACTTC. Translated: CASSGRPSSYEQYF. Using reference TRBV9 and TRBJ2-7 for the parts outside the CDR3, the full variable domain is DSGVTQTPKHLITATGQRVTLRCSPRSGDLSVYWYQQSLDQGLQFLIQYYNGEERAKGNILERFSAQQFPDLHSELNLSSLELGDSALYFCASSGRPSSYEQYFGPGTRLTVT.

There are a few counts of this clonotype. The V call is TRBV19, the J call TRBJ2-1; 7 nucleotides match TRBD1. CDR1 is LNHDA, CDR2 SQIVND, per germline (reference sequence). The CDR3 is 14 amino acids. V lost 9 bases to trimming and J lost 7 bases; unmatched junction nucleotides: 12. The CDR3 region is CASPTTQGRNEQFF. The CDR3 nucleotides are TGTGCCAGCCCGACAACACAGGGGCGGAATGAGCAGTTCTTC.